The subject of this entry is one T cell receptor (beta chain). Its antigen remains unidentified. This sample was taken from a study of T cell responses to AZD1222 COVID-19 vaccine. Study-level results: Spike-specific TCR breadth and depth went up after people got two AZD1222 doses. It was only 6 or 7 AZD1222 recipients who were seropositive at baseline. Spike-spanning, vaccine-associated CD4 TCRs were dominant at 160-218 and 743-854. Sampling that yielded the repertoires occurred only after the peak T cell response.

TCRdb's table, derived via immunoSEQ multiplex PCR, lists solely in-frame clones and lacks some. The sample contains about 190,000 clones, about nine tenths of which appear only once. The CDR3 runs to 15 residues. Trimming cost V 4 bases and J 5 bases, with 14 bases left between them. Per the germline V gene, CDR1 is MNHEY and CDR2 is SMNVEV (reference sequence). This TCR was sampled from an adult in good health. The gene calls are TRBV27 and TRBJ2-2; D assignment may be TRBD1 or TRBD2 (6 bases each). Sequences were derived from peripheral blood, sampled on day 0 of AZD1222 vaccination. The CDR3 loop is CASSWTEGGTGELFF. The CDR3 DNA reads TGTGCCAGCAGTTGGACAGAAGGAGGGACCGGGGAGCTGTTTTTT.